This T cell receptor (beta chain) was recovered during a study of blood T cell repertoires in COVID-19. Background on the study: The United States, Italy and Spain provided the acute and convalescent COVID-19 samples. PBMCs, B-cell-depleted T cells, or T cells were the source of the cDNA or gDNA that made up the material.

Original methodology: The authors estimated nucleated cell counts from reference gene primer amplification. The protocol was immunoSEQ multiplex PCR, while the TCRdb copy is restricted to in-frame clones and leaves out a portion. The V and J calls and the clone size are those of that table, but D and trimming were determined from the DNA. The sample lists about 240,000 clones; approximately 88% were seen once. Unmatched junction bases numbered 15, after V lost 3 bases and J lost 8 bases. From germline, CDR1 is SGHTA and CDR2 FQGNSA. This CDR3 has 17 amino acids. This clone was seen only once. The clonotype originates from a woman in her thirties with acute or convalescent COVID-19. The chain uses TRBV7-2 and TRBJ2-4, with 8 bases that match TRBD2. Material for sequencing was peripheral blood. CDR3 DNA sequence: TGTGCCAGCAGCTTCCCCCATATGGCGGGAGGTGGGGACATTCAGTACTTC. The encoded protein is CASSFPHMAGGGDIQYF.